This TCR beta chain comes out of a study of T cells in Graves' hyperthyroidism and ophthalmopathy. The CDR3 is 16 amino acids. In germline, CDR1 is MNHNS, CDR2 SASEGT. Trimming removed 4 bases from V and 0 bases from J; junction bases left unmatched: 9. RNA transcripts served as the template for amplifying TCR beta CDR3 regions. HTBI primers drove first-round RT-PCR of the TCR CDR3. TCRdb re-called the multiplex PCR reads through MiXCR, storing one row per CDR3 protein. The data show approximately 560,000 distinct CDR3 sequences, with 15% to 19% seen just once and around 6.6% held by the top ten. The sequence was obtained from a woman aged 25 to 45 with Graves' hyperthyroidism. Sequenced: blood. The chain uses TRBV6-1 and TRBJ2-7; 7 bases map to TRBD2. The CDR3 loop is CASSGSTSASSYEQYF. CDR3 DNA sequence: TGTGCCAGCAGTGGGAGTACTAGCGCGAGCTCCTACGAGCAGTACTTC.